These T cell receptor beta chains were read from a single sample in a study of T cells in Graves' hyperthyroidism and ophthalmopathy. Using its own MiXCR run on the multiplex PCR reads, TCRdb lists one record per CDR3 protein. The table lists roughly 740,000 distinct CDR3 sequences, about 17% of them singletons. Sequences were obtained from blood. The origin of the receptors is a man aged 18 to 29 with Graves' hyperthyroidism. CDR3s include the opening cysteine and the closing phenylalanine or tryptophan. D genes are given only for firm matches. Where a row states a size, it is once, few, many or the class of an expanded clone; other rows omit it.

many	15	TRBV6-2/TRBV6-3	TRBD1	TRBJ2-7	TGTGCCAGCAGTTCCTGGACAGGGGGCGGGCTCGAGCAGTACTTC	CASSSWTGGGLEQYF
.	13	TRBV30	TRBD1	TRBJ1-2	TGTGCCTGGAAGACAGGGCTGGGCTATGGCTACACCTTC	CAWKTGLGYGYTF
few	13	TRBV7-2	TRBD1	TRBJ1-1	TGTGCCAGCAGCCTGCAACAGGGGGTGCTAGCTTTCTTT	CASSLQQGVLAFF
.	15	TRBV5-1	TRBD2	TRBJ2-2	TGCGCCAGCAGCTTGAGCGGGAGTTTGGTCGGGGAGCTGTTTTTT	CASSLSGSLVGELFF
.	11	TRBV29-1	TRBD1	TRBJ2-7	TGCAGCATTGCACAGGGGCACGAGCAGTACTTC	CSIAQGHEQYF
.	14	TRBV20-1	.	TRBJ2-7	TGCAGTGCTAGAGGGGTCAGCCGGTCGTACGAGCAGTACTTC	CSARGVSRSYEQYF
many	13	TRBV6-2/TRBV6-3	.	TRBJ2-7	TGTGCCAGCAGATGGGACCGGATCTACGAGCAGTACTTC	CASRWDRIYEQYF
many	14	TRBV18	.	TRBJ2-3	TGTGCCAGCTCACCCGCCCTAAGTGCAGATACGCAGTATTTT	CASSPALSADTQYF
few	14	TRBV28	.	TRBJ2-3	TGTGCCAGCAGTCAAACTAGCAGCGCAGATACGCAGTATTTT	CASSQTSSADTQYF
.	14	TRBV20-1	.	TRBJ2-1	TGCAGTGCGACGCCCGGGGCAAGTATCGATGAGCAGTTCTTC	CSATPGASIDEQFF
.	19	TRBV18	TRBD1	TRBJ2-5	TGTGCCAGCTCACCCCTCCCACACCATATGACAGGGGTGAAAGAGACCCAGTACTTC	CASSPLPHHMTGVKETQYF
.	15	TRBV20-1	.	TRBJ2-1	TGCAGTGCTACAGACTCGATTTACTCCTACAATGAGCAGTTCTTC	CSATDSIYSYNEQFF
many	16	TRBV3-1	.	TRBJ2-3	TGTGCCAGCAGCTACGGGCCAGGATCAGCTCAAGATACGCAGTATTTT	CASSYGPGSAQDTQYF
many	16	TRBV15	TRBD1	TRBJ2-3	TGTGCCACCAGCAGAGATCGGGACAGGGGTGCAGATACGCAGTATTTT	CATSRDRDRGADTQYF
.	14	TRBV24-1	TRBD1	TRBJ1-5	TGTGCCACCAGTGATGAACAGGGGGCATGGCCCCAGCATTTT	CATSDEQGAWPQHF
few	14	TRBV20-1	TRBD1	TRBJ1-6	TGCAGTGCTAGAGATAGGACAGGGGTTTCACCCCTCCACTTT	CSARDRTGVSPLHF
many	14	TRBV28	TRBD2	TRBJ2-7	TGTGCCAGCAATATAGCGGGAGGACAAAGCGAGCAGTACTTC	CASNIAGGQSEQYF
many	16	TRBV28	TRBD1	TRBJ2-7	TGTGCCAGCACCCCGCGGGGACAGGGGGCGCTTTCCGAGCAGTACTTC	CASTPRGQGALSEQYF
few	13	TRBV20-1	.	TRBJ2-5	TGCAGTGCTAACGCCATTAGCCAAGAGACCCAGTACTTC	CSANAISQETQYF
.	14	TRBV5-1	.	TRBJ2-1	TGCGCCAGCAGCCGGTCAGGGGATGACAATGAGCAGTTCTTC	CASSRSGDDNEQFF
many	13	TRBV28	.	TRBJ1-2	TGTGCCAGCAGTTTACGGCCTTTCTATGGCTACACCTTC	CASSLRPFYGYTF
.	17	TRBV4-1	.	TRBJ2-5	TGCGCCAGCAGCCAAGATCTGGGGGCTAGCGGCGAAGAGACCCAGTACTTC	CASSQDLGASGEETQYF
.	14	TRBV6-1	.	TRBJ2-5	TGTGCCAGCAATCAACCCGGGACACGAATAGCTAAGTACTTC	CASNQPGTRIAKYF
.	14	TRBV29-1	TRBD2	TRBJ2-1	TGCAGCGGGGGGGGGGGAAGTTCCTACAATGAGCAGTTCTTC	CSGGGGSSYNEQFF
many	13	TRBV18	.	TRBJ1-5	TGTGCCAGCTCACCGCAGAGTTTGCAGCCCCAGCATTTT	CASSPQSLQPQHF
.	16	TRBV13	TRBD2	TRBJ2-3	TGTGCCAGCAGCGTGACTAGCGGGAGTGGGTCAGATACGCAGTATTTT	CASSVTSGSGSDTQYF
many	14	TRBV2	TRBD2	TRBJ2-5	TGTGCCAGCAGCTTCACTGGGAGGGAAGAGACCCAGTACTTC	CASSFTGREETQYF
many	15	TRBV2	.	TRBJ2-1	TGTGCCAGCAGTGAAGAGGCCGGCGCCTACAATGAGCAGTTCTTC	CASSEEAGAYNEQFF
.	14	TRBV10-3	TRBD2	TRBJ2-3	TGTGCCATCATGGGACTAGCGGGGGGAGATACGCAGTATTTT	CAIMGLAGGDTQYF
.	14	TRBV27	.	TRBJ1-2	TGTGCCAGCAGTCCCACCCGATGGAACTATGGCTACACCTTC	CASSPTRWNYGYTF
few	17	TRBV4-3	.	TRBJ2-1	TGCGCCAGCAGCCAAGAACTCCTGGCTGGGAGCTACAATGAGCAGTTCTTC	CASSQELLAGSYNEQFF
many	15	TRBV27	TRBD1	TRBJ2-5	TGTGCCAGCAGTTTATTCGGGACAGGAGAAGAGACCCAGTACTTC	CASSLFGTGEETQYF
few	15	TRBV9	.	TRBJ1-2	TGTGCCAGCAGCGCCTCCCCGGGGGCCGACTATGGCTACACCTTC	CASSASPGADYGYTF
few	14	TRBV6-1	.	TRBJ1-1	TGTGCCAGCAGGCCCTTTTACACAGGGCCGGGGGCTTTCTTT	CASRPFYTGPGAFF
few	13	TRBV30	.	TRBJ2-7	TGTGCCTGGAGAGGTGAAAGCTCCTACGAGCAGTACTTC	CAWRGESSYEQYF
.	14	TRBV28	.	TRBJ1-3	TGTGCCAGCAGCCCCACTGACTCTGGAAACACCATATATTTT	CASSPTDSGNTIYF
few	15	TRBV3-2	.	TRBJ2-7	TGTGCCAGCAGCCACGGTAGCATACACCTCTACGAGCAGTACTTC	CASSHGSIHLYEQYF
many	12	TRBV20-1	TRBD2	TRBJ2-7	TGCAGTGCTAGACTAGCGGAGTACGAGCAGTACTTC	CSARLAEYEQYF
many	14	TRBV12-3/TRBV12-4	.	TRBJ2-7	TGTGCCAGCAGTTTGGGACAATTAGAGGACGAGCAGTACTTC	CASSLGQLEDEQYF
few	17	TRBV12-3/TRBV12-4	TRBD2	TRBJ2-1	TGTGCCAGCAGTTTAGTTCGGTTGCTAGCGGATTACAATGAGCAGTTCTTC	CASSLVRLLADYNEQFF
many	14	TRBV2	TRBD1	TRBJ1-2	TGTGCCAGCACCCCGGGACAGGTGTTCTATGGCTACACCTTC	CASTPGQVFYGYTF
once	16	TRBV5-1	.	TRBJ2-7	TGCGCCAGCAGGGAGGGGGGTATCCCGGGCCTATACGAGCAGTACTTC	CASREGGIPGLYEQYF
many	14	TRBV30	.	TRBJ2-1	TGTGCCTGGAGTGTGTGGCGGGAAGTGAATGAGCAGTTCTTC	CAWSVWREVNEQFF
.	16	TRBV27	TRBD2	TRBJ2-1	TGTGCCAGCAGACCCCGAGGGGCGGGGGGGGGCAATGAGCAGTTCTTC	CASRPRGAGGGNEQFF